This T cell receptor beta chain was recovered during a study of blood T cell repertoires in COVID-19 (dated by TCRdb to 2018 to 2021). Concerning the study at large: Samples from collaborators originated in the United States, Italy and Spain and spanned both the acute and convalescent phases of COVID-19. The prospective study material was composed of cDNA or gDNA derived from T cells, B-cell-depleted T cells, or PBMCs. Subjects who had been exposed to COVID-19, were actively infected with it, or had recovered from it provided the deeply sampled blood TCRbeta repertoires that made up the dataset. The repertoires were made available in a free public database intended to serve as a resource for research on the immune response to SARS-CoV-2. Samples were obtained from the ongoing ImmuneRACE study (first 160 participants) and from about 1,300 subjects provided by 6 global collaborators. A de-identified subject ID, COVID-19 status, age in years and sex were almost always included in the sample metadata. Where HLA class I and class II types were available, the types were taken from metadata supplied by the sample provider, not from assay-based typing.

As to this clone: Its antigen remains unidentified. Per-base qualities were not stored, and no clone one base away is much larger.

Overall study results and their limits: The amount of clinical and demographic metadata varied by source and participant and was provided uncurated.

In Seattle, one collaborating source enrolled patients while the infection was active and tracked those patients longitudinally over the course of disease. Each collaborating institution followed its own protocols to collect whole blood in K2EDTA tubes. For TCRbeta analysis, collaborators shipped samples in one of three forms: frozen whole blood, isolated PBMCs, or DNA extracted from either of those sample types. The immunoSEQ Assay, a bias-controlled multiplex PCR, was used to amplify TCRbeta CDR3 regions from genomic DNA. The authors' analysis ran thus. The number of nucleated cells in each sample was estimated from the amplification of reference gene primers within the assay. To quantify the absolute abundance of each unique TCRbeta CDR3 rearrangement, sequence reads were collapsed and filtered. For each sample, productive Simpson clonality was calculated by taking the square root of Simpson's diversity index across productive rearrangements. TCRdb holds this immuneACCESS table with in-frame rearrangements only. Some clones are missing; in checked studies, unresolved V genes explain under half, and the rest has no known cause. For V, J and clone size, that table is used; D and trimming come from the DNA. The sample table contains some 120,000 clones; only one count was recorded for 85% of them. Roughly 3% of the sample is held by the ten biggest clonotypes.

The origin of this receptor is a woman older than 75 with COVID-19, enrolled during active disease. The sequencing sample was made of peripheral blood.

CDR3 loop: CASSLRVTGGNSPLHF. The nucleotides read TGTGCCAGCAGTCTCCGTGTGACAGGGGGCAACTCACCCCTCCACTTT. Recombination connected TRBV28 to TRBJ1-6; 10 bases in between match TRBD1. The germline V gene sets CDR1 to MDHEN and CDR2 to SYDVKM. V has 5 bases trimmed and J has 10 bases trimmed; junction bases matching no gene number 11. The CDR3 numbers 16 residues from cysteine through phenylalanine. Solely the CDR3 DNA is kept, with 48 bases framed from the first base.